The entry that follows covers one T cell receptor (beta chain) sequence. This CDR3 spans 15 amino acids. The data were obtained in a study of T cells expressing NK-cell markers. Study-wide context: Repertoires of TCR beta were obtained from T cells sorted as CD3+CD56+NKG2C+, CD3+CD56+NKG2C- and CD3+CD56-NKG2C+. Eight donors were sequenced, of whom seven were HCMV-seropositive, while the remaining one was HCMV-seronegative.

TCRdb re-called the 5' RACE reads and gives one entry per CDR3 protein, without DNA. This listing includes around 550,000 distinct CDR3 sequences. This clonotype originated in a man between 18 and 29 years old in good health. The V and J genes are TRBV12-3 or TRBV12-4 and TRBJ1-2; no DNA is available, so the TRBD1 call from TCRdb remains unchecked. Sequencing used blood T cells: a sorted CD56 or NKG2C T cell subset, CD4+ or CD8+ T cells, or bulk PBMC T cells (not recorded which). CDR3: CASSPETGDSYGYTF.